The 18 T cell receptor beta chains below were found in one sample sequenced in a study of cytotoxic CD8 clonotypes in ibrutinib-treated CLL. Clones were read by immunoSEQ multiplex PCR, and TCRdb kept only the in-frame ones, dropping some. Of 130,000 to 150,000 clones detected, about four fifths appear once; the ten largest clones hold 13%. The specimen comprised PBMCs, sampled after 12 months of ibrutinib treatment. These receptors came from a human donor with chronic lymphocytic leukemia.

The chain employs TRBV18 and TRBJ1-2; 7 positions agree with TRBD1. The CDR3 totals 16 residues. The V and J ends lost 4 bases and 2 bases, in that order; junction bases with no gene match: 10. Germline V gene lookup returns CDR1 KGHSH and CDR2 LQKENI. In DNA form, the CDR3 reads TGTGCCAGCTCACTAGACTACCCAGGGGGGAACTATGGCTACACCTTC. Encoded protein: CASSLDYPGGNYGYTF.

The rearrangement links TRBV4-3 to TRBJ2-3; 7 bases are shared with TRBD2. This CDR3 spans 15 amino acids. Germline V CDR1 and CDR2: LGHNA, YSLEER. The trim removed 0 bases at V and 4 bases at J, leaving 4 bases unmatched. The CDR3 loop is CASSQEGGRADTQYF. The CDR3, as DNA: TGCGCCAGCAGCCAAGAGGGCGGGAGAGCAGATACGCAGTATTTT.

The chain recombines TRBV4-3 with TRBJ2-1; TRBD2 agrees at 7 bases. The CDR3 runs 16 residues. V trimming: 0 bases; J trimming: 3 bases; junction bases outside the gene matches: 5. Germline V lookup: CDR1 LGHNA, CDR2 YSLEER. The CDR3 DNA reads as TGCGCCAGCAGCCAAGAGCGGGTAGCGGGCTACAATGAGCAGTTCTTC. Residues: CASSQERVAGYNEQFF.

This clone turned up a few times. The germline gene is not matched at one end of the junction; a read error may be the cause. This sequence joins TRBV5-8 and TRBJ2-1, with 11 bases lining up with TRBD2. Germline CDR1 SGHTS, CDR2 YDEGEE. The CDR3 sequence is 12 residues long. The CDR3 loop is CASSATSGRTIF. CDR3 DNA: TGTGCCAGCAGCGCTACTAGCGGGAGAACGATCTTC.

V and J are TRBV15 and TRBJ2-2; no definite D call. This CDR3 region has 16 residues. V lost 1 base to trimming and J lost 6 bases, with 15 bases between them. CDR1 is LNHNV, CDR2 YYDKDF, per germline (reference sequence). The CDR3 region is CATSRAVGQLAGELFF. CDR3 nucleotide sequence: TGTGCCACCAGCAGAGCCGTGGGTCAGTTGGCCGGGGAGCTGTTTTTT.

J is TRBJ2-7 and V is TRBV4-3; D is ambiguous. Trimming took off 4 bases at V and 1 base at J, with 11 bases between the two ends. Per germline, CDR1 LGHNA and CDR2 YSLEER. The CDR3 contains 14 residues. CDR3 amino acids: CASSPWAPSYEQYF. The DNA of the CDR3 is TGCGCCAGCAGCCCCTGGGCTCCGTCCTACGAGCAGTACTTC.

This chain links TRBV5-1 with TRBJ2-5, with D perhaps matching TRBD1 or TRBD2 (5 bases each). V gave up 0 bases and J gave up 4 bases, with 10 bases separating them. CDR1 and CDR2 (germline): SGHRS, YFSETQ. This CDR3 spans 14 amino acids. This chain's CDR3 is CASSLDRDGETQYF. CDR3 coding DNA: TGCGCCAGCAGCTTGGATCGGGACGGAGAGACCCAGTACTTC.

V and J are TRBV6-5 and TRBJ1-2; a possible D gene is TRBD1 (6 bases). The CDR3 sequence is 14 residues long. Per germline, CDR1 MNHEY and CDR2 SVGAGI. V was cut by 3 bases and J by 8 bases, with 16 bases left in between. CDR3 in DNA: TGTGCCAGCAGTTATTTGGTCAGGGGATTCGGCTACACCTTC. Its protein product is CASSYLVRGFGYTF.

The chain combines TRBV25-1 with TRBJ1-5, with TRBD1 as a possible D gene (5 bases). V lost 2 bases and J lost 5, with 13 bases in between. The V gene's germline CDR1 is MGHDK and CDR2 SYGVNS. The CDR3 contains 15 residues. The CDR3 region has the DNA TGTGCCAGCAGTGAAAAAGGGCGGGGGGATCAGCCCCAGCATTTT. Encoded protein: CASSEKGRGDQPQHF. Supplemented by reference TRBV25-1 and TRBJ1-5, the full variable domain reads EADIYQTPRYLVIGTGKKITLECSQTMGHDKMYWYQQDPGMELHLIHYSYGVNSTEKGDLSSESTVSRIRTEHFPLTLESARPSHTSQYLCASSEKGRGDQPQHFGDGTRLSIL.

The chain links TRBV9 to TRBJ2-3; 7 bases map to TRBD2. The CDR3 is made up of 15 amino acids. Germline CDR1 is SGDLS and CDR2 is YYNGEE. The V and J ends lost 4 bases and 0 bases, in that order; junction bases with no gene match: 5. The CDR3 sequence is CASSKRDPSTDTQYF. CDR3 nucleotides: TGTGCCAGCAGCAAGCGGGACCCTAGCACAGATACGCAGTATTTT. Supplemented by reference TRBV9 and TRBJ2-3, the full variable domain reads DSGVTQTPKHLITATGQRVTLRCSPRSGDLSVYWYQQSLDQGLQFLIQYYNGEERAKGNILERFSAQQFPDLHSELNLSSLELGDSALYFCASSKRDPSTDTQYFGPGTRLTVL.

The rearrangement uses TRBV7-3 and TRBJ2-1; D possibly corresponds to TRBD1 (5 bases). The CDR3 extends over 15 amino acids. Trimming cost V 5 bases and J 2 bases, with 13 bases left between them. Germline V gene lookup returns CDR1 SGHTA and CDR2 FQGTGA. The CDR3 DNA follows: TGTGCCAGCAGCCCGACGGCAGGGACCTACAATGAGCAGTTCTTC. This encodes CASSPTAGTYNEQFF.

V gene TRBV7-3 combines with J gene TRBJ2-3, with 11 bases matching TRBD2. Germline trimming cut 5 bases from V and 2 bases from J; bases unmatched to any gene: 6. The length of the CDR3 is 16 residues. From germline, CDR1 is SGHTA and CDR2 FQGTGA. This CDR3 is CASSPPSGRITDTQYF. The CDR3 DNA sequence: TGTGCCAGCAGCCCTCCTAGCGGGAGGATCACAGATACGCAGTATTTT.

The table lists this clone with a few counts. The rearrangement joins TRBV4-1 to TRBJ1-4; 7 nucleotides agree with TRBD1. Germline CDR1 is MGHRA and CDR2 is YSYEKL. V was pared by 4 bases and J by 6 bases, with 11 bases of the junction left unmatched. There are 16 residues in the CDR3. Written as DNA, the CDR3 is TGCGCCAGCAGCCGAACACAGGGGCGCGTAGATGAAAAACTGTTTTTT. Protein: CASSRTQGRVDEKLFF.

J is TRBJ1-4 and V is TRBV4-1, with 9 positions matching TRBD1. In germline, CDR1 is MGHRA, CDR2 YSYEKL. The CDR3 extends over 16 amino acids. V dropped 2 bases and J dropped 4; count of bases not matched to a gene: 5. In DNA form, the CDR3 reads TGCGCCAGCAGCCAAATACCGGGACAGGGTAATGAAAAACTGTTTTTT. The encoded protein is CASSQIPGQGNEKLFF.

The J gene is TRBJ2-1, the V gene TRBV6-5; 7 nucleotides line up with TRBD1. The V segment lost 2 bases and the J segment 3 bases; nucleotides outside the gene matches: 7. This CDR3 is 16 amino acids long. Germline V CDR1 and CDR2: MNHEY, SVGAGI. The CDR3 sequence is CASSYGTVPDYNEQFF. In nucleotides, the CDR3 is TGTGCCAGCAGTTACGGGACAGTTCCCGACTACAATGAGCAGTTCTTC.

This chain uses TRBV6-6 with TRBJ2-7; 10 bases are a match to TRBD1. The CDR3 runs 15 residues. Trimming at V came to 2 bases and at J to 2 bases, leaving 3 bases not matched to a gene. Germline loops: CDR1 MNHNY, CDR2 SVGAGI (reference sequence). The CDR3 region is CASSYTGQGAYEQYF. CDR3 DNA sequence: TGTGCCAGCAGTTACACCGGACAGGGGGCCTACGAGCAGTACTTC.

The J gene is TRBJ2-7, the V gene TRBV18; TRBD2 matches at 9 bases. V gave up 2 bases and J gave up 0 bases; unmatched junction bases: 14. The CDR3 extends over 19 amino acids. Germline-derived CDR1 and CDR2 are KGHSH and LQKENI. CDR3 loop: CASSPSNLVLAGSSYEQYF. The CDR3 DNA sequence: TGTGCCAGCTCACCATCAAATTTAGTCCTAGCGGGGAGCTCCTACGAGCAGTACTTC.

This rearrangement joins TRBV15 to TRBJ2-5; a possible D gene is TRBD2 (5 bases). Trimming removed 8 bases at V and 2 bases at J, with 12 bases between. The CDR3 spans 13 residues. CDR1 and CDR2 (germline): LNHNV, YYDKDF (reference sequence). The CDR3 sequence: CATVEVGQETQYF. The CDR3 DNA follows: TGTGCCACCGTGGAGGTCGGGCAAGAGACCCAGTACTTC. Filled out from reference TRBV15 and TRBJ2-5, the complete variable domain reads DAMVIQNPRYQVTQFGKPVTLSCSQTLNHNVMYWYQQKSSQAPKLLFHYYDKDFNNEADTPDNFQSRRPNTSFCFLDIRSPGLGDTAMYLCATVEVGQETQYFGPGTRLLVL.